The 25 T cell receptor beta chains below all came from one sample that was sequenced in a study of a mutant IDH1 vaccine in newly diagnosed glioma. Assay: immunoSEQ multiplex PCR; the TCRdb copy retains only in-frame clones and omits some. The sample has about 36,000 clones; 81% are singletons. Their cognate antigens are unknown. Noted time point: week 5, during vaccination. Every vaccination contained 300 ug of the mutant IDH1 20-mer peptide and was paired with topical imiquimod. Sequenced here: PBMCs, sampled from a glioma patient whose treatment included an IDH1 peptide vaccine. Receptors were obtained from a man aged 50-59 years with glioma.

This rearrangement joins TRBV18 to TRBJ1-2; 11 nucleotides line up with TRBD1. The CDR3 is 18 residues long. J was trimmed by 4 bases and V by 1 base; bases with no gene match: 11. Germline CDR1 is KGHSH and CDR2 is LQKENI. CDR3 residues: CASSPLPRDRGGVYGYTF. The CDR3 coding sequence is TGTGCCAGCTCACCACTACCCCGGGACAGGGGGGGAGTCTATGGCTACACCTTC.

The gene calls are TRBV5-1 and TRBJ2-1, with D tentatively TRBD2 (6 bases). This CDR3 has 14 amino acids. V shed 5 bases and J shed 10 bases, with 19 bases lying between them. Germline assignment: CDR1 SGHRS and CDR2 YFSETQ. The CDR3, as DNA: TGCGCCAGCAGTACCGGGACTCCTTCCGGGGAGCAGTTCTTC. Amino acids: CASSTGTPSGEQFF. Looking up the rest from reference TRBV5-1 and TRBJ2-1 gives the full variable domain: KAGVTQTPRYLIKTRGQQVTLSCSPISGHRSVSWYQQTPGQGLQFLFEYFSETQRNKGNFPGRFSGRQFSNSRSEMNVSTLELGDSALYLCASSTGTPSGEQFFGPGTRLTVL.

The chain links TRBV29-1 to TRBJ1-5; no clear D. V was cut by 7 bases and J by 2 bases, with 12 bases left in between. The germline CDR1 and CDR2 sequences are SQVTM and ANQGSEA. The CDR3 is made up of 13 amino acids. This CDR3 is CSAALGGNQPQHF. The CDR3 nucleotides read TGCAGCGCTGCCCTGGGAGGCAATCAGCCCCAGCATTTT. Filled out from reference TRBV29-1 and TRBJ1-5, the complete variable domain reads SAVISQKPSRDICQRGTSLTIQCQVDSQVTMMFWYRQQPGQSLTLIATANQGSEATYESGFVIDKFPISRPNLTFSTLTVSNMSPEDSSIYLCSAALGGNQPQHFGDGTRLSIL.

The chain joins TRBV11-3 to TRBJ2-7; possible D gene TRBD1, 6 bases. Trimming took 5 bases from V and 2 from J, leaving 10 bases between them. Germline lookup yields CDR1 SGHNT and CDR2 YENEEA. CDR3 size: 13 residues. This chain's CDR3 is CASSPGAPYEQYF. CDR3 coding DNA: TGTGCCAGCAGCCCAGGGGCCCCCTACGAGCAGTACTTC.

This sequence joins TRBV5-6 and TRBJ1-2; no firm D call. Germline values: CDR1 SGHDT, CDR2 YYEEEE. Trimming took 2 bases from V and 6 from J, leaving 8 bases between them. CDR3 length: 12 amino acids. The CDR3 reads CASSLGGDGYTF. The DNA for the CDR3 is TGTGCCAGCAGCTTAGGTGGGGATGGCTACACCTTC. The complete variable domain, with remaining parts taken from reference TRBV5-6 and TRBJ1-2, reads DAGVTQSPTHLIKTRGQQVTLRCSPKSGHDTVSWYQQALGQGPQFIFQYYEEEERQRGNFPDRFSGHQFPNYSSELNVNALLLGDSALYLCASSLGGDGYTFGSGTRLTVV.

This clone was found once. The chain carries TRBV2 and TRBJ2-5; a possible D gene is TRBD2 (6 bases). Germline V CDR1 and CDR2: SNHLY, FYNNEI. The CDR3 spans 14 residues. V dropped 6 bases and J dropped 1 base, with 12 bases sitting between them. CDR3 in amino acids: CASRLGRPQETQYF. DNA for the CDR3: TGTGCCAGCAGGCTTGGGAGGCCCCAAGAGACCCAGTACTTC.

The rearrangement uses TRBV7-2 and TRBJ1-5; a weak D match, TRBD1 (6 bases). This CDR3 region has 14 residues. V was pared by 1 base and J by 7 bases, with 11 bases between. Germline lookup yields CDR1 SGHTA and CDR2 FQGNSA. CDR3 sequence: CASSLGGLGQPQHF. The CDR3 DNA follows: TGTGCCAGCAGCTTAGGGGGGCTCGGGCAGCCCCAGCATTTT.

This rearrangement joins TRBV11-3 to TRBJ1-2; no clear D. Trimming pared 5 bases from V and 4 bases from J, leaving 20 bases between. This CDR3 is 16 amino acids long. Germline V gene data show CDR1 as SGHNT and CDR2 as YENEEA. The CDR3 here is CASSHAGSGSVYGYTF. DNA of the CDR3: TGTGCCAGCAGCCATGCCGGGTCGGGGTCGGTCTATGGCTACACCTTC.

The CDR3 coding sequence is TGTGCCAGCAGTGGGTCGGGTGGCTACACCTTC. It specifies CASSGSGGYTF. The chain couples TRBV6-1 to TRBJ1-2; no firm D call. V gave up 4 bases and J gave up 7 bases, with 7 bases separating them. The CDR3 is 11 residues long. Per germline, CDR1 MNHNS and CDR2 SASEGT.

CDR3 sequence (DNA): TGTGCCAGCAGCGGGGACCGATCTTTGCAGTTCTTC. It specifies CASSGDRSLQFF. The chain is built from TRBV6-5 and TRBJ2-1; D tentatively reads TRBD1 or TRBD2 (5 bases each). CDR1 and CDR2 from the germline V gene are MNHEY and SVGAGI. This CDR3 is built from 12 residues. V was clipped by 6 bases and J by 12 bases, with 15 bases between them.

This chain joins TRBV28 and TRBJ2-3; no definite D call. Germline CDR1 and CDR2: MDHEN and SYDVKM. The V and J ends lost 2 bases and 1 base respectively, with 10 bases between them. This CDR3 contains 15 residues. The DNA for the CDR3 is TGTGCCAGCAGTTTAGGAGTAGCACGCACAGATACGCAGTATTTT. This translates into CASSLGVARTDTQYF.

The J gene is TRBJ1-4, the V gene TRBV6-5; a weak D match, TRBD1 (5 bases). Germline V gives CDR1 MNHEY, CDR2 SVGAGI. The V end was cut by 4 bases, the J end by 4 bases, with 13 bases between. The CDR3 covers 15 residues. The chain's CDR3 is CASSSGGPLNEKLFF. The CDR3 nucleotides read TGTGCCAGCAGTTCTGGGGGACCACTTAATGAAAAACTGTTTTTT.

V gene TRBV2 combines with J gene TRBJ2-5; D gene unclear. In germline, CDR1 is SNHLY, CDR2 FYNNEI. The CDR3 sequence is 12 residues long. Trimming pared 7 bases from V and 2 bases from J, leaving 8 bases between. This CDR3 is CASTTFQETQYF. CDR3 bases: TGTGCCAGCACTACGTTTCAAGAGACCCAGTACTTC.

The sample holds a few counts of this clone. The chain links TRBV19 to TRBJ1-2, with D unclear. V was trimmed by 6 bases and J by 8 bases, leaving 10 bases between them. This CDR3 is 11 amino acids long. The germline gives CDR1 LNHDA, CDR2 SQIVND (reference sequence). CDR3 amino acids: CASSRSRGYTF. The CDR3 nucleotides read TGTGCCAGTAGCCGAAGTCGGGGCTACACCTTC.

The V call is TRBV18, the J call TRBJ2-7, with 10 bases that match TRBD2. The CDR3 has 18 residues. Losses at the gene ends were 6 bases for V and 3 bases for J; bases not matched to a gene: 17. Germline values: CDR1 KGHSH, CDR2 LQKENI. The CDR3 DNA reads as TGTGCCAGCTCCCCTAGGACGACTAGCGGGCTAACCCGCTACGAGCAGTACTTC. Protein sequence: CASSPRTTSGLTRYEQYF. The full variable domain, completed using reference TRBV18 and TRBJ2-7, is NAGVMQNPRHLVRRRGQEARLRCSPMKGHSHVYWYRQLPEEGLKFMVYLQKENIIDESGMPKERFSAEFPKEGPSILRIQQVVRGDSAAYFCASSPRTTSGLTRYEQYFGPGTRLTVT.

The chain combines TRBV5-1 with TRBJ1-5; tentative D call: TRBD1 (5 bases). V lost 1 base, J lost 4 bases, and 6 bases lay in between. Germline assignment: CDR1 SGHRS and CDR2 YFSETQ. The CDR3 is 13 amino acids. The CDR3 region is CASSLQGNQPQHF. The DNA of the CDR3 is TGCGCCAGCAGCTTGCAGGGAAATCAGCCCCAGCATTTT.

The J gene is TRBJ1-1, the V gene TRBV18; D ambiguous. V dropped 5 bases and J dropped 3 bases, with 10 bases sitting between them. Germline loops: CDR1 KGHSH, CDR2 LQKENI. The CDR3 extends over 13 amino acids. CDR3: CASSTNRDTEAFF. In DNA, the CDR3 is TGTGCCAGCTCAACTAACCGGGACACTGAAGCTTTCTTT.

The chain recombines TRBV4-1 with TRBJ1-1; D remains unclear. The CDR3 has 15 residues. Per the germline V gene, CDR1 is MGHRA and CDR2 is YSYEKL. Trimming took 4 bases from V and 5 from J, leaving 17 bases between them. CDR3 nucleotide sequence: TGCGCCAGCAGCCTGCGAGGTCAGGTCTTGACTGAAGCTTTCTTT. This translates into CASSLRGQVLTEAFF.

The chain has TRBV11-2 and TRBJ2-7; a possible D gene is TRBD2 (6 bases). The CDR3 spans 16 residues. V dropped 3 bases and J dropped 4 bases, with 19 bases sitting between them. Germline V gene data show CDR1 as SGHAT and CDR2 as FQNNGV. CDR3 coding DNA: TGTGCCAGCAGCTTGAGCTTAGCGGTAATACGGTACGAGCAGTACTTC. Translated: CASSLSLAVIRYEQYF. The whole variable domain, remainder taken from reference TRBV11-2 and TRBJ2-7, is EAGVAQSPRYKIIEKRQSVAFWCNPISGHATLYWYQQILGQGPKLLIQFQNNGVVDDSQLPKDRFSAERLKGVDSTLKIQPAKLEDSAVYLCASSLSLAVIRYEQYFGPGTRLTVT.

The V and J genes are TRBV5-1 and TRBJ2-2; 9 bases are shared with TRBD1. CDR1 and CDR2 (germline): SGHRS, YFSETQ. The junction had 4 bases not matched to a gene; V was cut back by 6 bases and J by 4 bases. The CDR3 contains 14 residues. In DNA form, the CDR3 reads TGCGCCAGCAACGGACAGGGGTTCACCGGGGAGCTGTTTTTT. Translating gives CASNGQGFTGELFF.

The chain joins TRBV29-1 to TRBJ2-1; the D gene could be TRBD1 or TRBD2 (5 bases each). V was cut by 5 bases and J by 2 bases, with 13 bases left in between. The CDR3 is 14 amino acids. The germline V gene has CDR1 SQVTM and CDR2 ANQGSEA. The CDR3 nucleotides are TGCAGCGTTACCGACGGGACCACCTACAATGAGCAGTTCTTC. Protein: CSVTDGTTYNEQFF.

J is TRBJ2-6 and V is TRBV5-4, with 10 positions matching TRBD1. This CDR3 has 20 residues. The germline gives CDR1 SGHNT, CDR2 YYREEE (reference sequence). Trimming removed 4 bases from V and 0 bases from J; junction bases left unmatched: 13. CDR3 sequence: CASSLPSDRGLGSGANVLTF. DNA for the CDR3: TGTGCCAGCAGCCTACCGTCCGACAGGGGGCTCGGCTCTGGGGCCAACGTCCTGACTTTC. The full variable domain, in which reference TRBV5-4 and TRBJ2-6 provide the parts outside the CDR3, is ETGVTQSPTHLIKTRGQQVTLRCSSQSGHNTVSWYQQALGQGPQFIFQYYREEENGRGNFPPRFSGLQFPNYSSELNVNALELDDSALYLCASSLPSDRGLGSGANVLTFGAGSRLTVL.

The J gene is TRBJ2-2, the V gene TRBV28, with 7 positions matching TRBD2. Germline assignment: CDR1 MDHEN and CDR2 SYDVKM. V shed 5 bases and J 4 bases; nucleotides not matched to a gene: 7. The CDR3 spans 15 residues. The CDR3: CASSPGGGLTGELFF. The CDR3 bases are TGTGCCAGCAGTCCCGGGGGAGGGCTCACCGGGGAGCTGTTTTTT.

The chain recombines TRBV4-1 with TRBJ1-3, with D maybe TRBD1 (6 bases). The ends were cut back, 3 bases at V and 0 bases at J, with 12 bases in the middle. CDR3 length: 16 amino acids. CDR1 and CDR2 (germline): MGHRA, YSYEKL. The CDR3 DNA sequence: TGCGCCAGCAGCCAGGCAGGGGTCCTCTCTGGAAACACCATATATTTT. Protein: CASSQAGVLSGNTIYF.

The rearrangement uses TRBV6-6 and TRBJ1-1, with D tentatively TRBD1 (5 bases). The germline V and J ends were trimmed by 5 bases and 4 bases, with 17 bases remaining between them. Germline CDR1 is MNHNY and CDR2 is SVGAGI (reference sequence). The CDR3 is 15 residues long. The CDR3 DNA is TGTGCCAGCAGTCTTTACGGGGGTGATGGCACTGAAGCTTTCTTT. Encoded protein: CASSLYGGDGTEAFF.